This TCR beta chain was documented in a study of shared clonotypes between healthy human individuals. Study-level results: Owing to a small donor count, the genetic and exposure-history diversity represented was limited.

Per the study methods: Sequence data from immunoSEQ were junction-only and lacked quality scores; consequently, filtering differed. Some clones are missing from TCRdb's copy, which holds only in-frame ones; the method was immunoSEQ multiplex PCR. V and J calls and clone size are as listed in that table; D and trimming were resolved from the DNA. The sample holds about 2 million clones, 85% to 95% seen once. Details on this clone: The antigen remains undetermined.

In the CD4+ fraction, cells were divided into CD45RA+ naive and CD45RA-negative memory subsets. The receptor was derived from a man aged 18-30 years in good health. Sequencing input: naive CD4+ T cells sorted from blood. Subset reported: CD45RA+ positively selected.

The CDR3 DNA reads as TGCGCCAGCAGCCCGCGGGACCCCTACGAGCAGTACTTC. Translated: CASSPRDPYEQYF. The chain employs TRBV5-1 and TRBJ2-7; the D gene is possibly TRBD2 (6 bases). Per germline, CDR1 SGHRS and CDR2 YFSETQ. Trimming pared 4 bases from V and 2 bases from J, leaving 10 bases between. CDR3 length: 13 amino acids.